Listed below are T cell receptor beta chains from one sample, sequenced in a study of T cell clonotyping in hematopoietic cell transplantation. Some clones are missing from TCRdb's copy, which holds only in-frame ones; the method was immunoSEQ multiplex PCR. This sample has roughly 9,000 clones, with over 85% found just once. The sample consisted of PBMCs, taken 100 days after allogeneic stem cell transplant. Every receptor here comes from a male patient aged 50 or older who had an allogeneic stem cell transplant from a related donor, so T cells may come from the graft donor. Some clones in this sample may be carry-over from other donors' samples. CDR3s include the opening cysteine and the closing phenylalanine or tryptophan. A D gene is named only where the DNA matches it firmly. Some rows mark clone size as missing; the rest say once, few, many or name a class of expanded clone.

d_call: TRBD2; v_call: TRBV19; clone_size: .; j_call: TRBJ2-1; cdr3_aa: CASSGGAWDEQFF; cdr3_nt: TGTGCCAGTAGCGGGGGGGCCTGGGATGAGCAGTTCTTC
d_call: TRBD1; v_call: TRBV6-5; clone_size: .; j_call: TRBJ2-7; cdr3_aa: CASRNWDREYEQYF; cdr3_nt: TGTGCCAGCAGGAATTGGGACAGAGAGTACGAGCAGTACTTC
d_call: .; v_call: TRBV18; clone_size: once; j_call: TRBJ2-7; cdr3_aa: CASSPSGAYEQYF; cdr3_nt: TGTGCCAGCTCACCTTCCGGGGCCTACGAGCAGTACTTC
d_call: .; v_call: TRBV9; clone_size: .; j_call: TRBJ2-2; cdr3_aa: CASSRQYGELFF; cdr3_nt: TGTGCCAGCAGCCGACAGTACGGGGAGCTGTTTTTT
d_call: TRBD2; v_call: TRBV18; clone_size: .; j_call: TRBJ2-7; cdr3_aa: CASSTALASGRYEQYF; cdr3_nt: TGTGCCAGCTCAACGGCCTTAGCTAGCGGGAGATACGAGCAGTACTTC
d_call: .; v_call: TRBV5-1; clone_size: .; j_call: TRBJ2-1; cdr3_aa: CASSPGDFAGSINEQFF; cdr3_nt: TGCGCCAGCAGCCCTGGGGATTTTGCAGGGTCTATCAATGAGCAGTTCTTC
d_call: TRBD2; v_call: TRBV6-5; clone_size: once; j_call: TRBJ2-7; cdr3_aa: CASSLAGGRSYEQYF; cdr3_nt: TGTGCCAGCAGTTTAGCGGGGGGGAGATCCTACGAGCAGTACTTC
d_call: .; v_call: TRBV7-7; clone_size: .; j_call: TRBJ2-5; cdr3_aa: CASSLAQKETQYF; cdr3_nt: TGTGCTAGCAGCTTAGCTCAGAAAGAGACCCAGTACTTC
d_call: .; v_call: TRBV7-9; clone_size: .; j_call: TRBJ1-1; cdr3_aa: CASSPRQDPTEQAFF; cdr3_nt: TGTGCCAGCAGCCCAAGACAGGACCCAACCGAACAAGCTTTCTTT
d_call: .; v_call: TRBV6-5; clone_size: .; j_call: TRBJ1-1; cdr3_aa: CASREGVSEAFF; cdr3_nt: TGTGCCAGCAGGGAAGGAGTCTCTGAAGCTTTCTTT
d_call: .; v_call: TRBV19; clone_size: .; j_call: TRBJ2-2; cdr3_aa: CASKGLAGELFF; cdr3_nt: TGTGCCAGTAAGGGTCTGGCCGGGGAGCTGTTTTTT
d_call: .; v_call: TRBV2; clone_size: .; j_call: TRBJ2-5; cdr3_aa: CASSATEQETQYF; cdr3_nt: TGTGCCAGCAGCGCGACAGAACAAGAGACCCAGTACTTC
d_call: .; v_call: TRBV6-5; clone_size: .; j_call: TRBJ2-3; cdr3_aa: CASSYSRLSDTQYF; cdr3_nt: TGTGCCAGCAGTTACTCGCGGTTATCAGATACGCAGTATTTT
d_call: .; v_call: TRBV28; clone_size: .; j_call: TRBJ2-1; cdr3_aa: CATDFGLPSYNEQFF; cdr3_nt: TGTGCCACCGATTTCGGACTACCCTCTTACAATGAGCAGTTCTTC
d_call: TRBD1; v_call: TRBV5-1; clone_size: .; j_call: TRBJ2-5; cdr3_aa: CASSPSGQGMRETQYF; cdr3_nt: TGCGCCAGCAGCCCCTCAGGACAGGGGATGAGGGAGACCCAGTACTTC
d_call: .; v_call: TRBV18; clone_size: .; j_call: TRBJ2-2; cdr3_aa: CASSPLRFIGELFF; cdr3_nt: TGTGCCAGCTCACCACTCCGGTTCATCGGGGAGCTGTTTTTT
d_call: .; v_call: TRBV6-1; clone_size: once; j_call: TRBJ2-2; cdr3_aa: CASSGGLDTGELFF; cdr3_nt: TGTGCCAGCAGTGGGGGACTGGACACCGGGGAGCTGTTTTTT
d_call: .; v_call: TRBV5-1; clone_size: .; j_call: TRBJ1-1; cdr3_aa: CASSNGPPNTEAFF; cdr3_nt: TGCGCCAGCAGCAATGGGCCGCCGAACACTGAAGCTTTCTTT
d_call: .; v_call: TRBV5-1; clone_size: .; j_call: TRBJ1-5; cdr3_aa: CASSQGSNQPQHF; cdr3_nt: TGCGCCAGCAGTCAGGGAAGCAATCAGCCCCAGCATTTT
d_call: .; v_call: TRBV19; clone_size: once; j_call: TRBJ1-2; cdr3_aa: CASSMGLSGYTF; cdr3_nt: TGTGCCAGTAGTATGGGTTTAAGTGGCTACACCTTC
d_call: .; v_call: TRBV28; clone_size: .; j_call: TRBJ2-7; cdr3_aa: CASSLQGGGYEQYF; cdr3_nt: TGTGCCAGCAGTTTACAGGGGGGAGGATACGAGCAGTACTTC
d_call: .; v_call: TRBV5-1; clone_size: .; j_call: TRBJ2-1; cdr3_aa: CASSLAGGPEHEQFF; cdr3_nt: TGCGCCAGCAGCTTGGCGGGCGGCCCCGAGCATGAGCAGTTCTTC
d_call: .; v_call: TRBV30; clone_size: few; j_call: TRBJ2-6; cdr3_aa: CAWTTSGANVLTF; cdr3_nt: TGTGCCTGGACGACCTCTGGGGCCAACGTCCTGACTTTC
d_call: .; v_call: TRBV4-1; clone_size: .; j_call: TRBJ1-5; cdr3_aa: CASSQDSGDLSNQPQHF; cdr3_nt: TGCGCCAGCAGCCAAGATTCGGGGGACCTTAGCAATCAGCCCCAGCATTTT
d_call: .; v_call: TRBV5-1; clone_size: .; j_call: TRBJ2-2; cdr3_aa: CASSFSEGGELFF; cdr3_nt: TGCGCCAGCAGCTTCTCGGAAGGCGGGGAGCTGTTTTTT
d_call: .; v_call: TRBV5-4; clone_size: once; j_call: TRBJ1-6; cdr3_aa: CASSYRVWPSGTLGSPLHF; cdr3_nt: TGTGCCAGCAGCTACCGTGTCTGGCCGAGTGGAACGCTGGGGTCACCCCTCCACTTT
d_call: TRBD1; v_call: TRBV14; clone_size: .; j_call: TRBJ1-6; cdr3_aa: CASSQVPGTGDGSPLHF; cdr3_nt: TGTGCCAGCAGCCAGGTGCCTGGGACAGGGGATGGATCACCCCTCCACTTT
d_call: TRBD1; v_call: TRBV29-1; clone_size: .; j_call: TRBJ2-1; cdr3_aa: CSVGGRGPFNEQFF; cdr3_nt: TGCAGCGTTGGGGGCAGGGGGCCATTTAATGAGCAGTTCTTC
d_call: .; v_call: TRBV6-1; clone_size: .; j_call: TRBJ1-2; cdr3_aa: CASRVTSTIYGYTF; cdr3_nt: TGTGCCAGCAGGGTAACCTCGACAATCTATGGCTACACCTTC
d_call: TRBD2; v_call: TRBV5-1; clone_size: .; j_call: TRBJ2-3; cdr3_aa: CASSSERPSGGDTQYF; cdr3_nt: TGCGCCAGCAGCTCCGAAAGACCTAGCGGGGGTGATACGCAGTATTTT
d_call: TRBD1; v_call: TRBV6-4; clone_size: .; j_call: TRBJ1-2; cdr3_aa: CASRLMDRATYGYTF; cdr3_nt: TGTGCCAGCAGACTAATGGACAGGGCCACCTATGGCTACACCTTC
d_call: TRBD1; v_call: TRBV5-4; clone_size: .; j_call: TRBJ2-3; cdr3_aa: CASSLRQGLADTQYF; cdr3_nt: TGTGCCAGCAGCCTGAGACAGGGGCTCGCAGATACGCAGTATTTT
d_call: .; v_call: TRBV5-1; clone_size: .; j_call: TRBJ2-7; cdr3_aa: CASSLVAGNEQYF; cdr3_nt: TGCGCCAGCAGCTTGGTGGCGGGCAACGAGCAGTACTTC
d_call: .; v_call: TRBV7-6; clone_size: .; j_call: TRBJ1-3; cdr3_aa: CASSYGGGGNTIYF; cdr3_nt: TGTGCCAGCAGTTATGGTGGGGGGGGAAACACCATATATTTT
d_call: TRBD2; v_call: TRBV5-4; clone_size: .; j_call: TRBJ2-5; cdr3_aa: CASHSERELETQYF; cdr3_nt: TGTGCCTCACACAGCGAGCGGGAGTTAGAGACCCAGTACTTC
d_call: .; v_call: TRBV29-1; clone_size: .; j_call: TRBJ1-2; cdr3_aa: CSVEGGDGYTF; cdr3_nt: TGCAGCGTTGAAGGGGGCGATGGCTACACCTTC
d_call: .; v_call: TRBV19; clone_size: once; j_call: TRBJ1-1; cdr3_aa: CASSGRGAMNTEAFF; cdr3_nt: TGTGCCAGTAGTGGCAGGGGTGCGATGAACACTGAAGCTTTCTTT
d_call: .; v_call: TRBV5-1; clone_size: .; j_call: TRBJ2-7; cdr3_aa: CASSPYTSYEQYF; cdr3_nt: TGCGCCAGCAGTCCCTACACCTCCTACGAGCAGTACTTC
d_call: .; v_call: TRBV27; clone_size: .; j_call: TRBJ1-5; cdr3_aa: CASSSNGVNQPQHF; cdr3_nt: TGTGCCAGCTCCTCCAACGGGGTCAATCAGCCCCAGCATTTT
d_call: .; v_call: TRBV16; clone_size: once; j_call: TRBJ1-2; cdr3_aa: CASSQSGGNYGYTF; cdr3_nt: TGTGCCAGCAGCCAATCAGGAGGGAACTATGGCTACACCTTC
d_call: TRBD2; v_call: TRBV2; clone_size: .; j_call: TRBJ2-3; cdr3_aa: CASSETRTSVNTDTQYF; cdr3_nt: TGTGCCAGCAGTGAAACCCGGACTAGCGTAAACACAGATACGCAGTATTTT
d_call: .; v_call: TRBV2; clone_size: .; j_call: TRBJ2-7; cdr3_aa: CASSGLTKPAEQYF; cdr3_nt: TGTGCCAGCAGTGGTCTGACAAAGCCTGCCGAGCAGTACTTC
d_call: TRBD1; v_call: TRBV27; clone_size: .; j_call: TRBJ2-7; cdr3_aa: CASSPRRGWEQYF; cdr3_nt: TGTGCCAGCAGTCCGCGCAGGGGGTGGGAGCAGTACTTC
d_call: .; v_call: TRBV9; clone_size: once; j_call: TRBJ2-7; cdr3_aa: CASSERGDSRLVDF; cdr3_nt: TGTGCCAGCAGCGAGAGAGGGGATTCGAGACTAGTAGACTTC
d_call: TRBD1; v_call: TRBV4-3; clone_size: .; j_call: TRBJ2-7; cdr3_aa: CASSQGSGQGNYEQYF; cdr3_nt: TGCGCCAGCAGCCAAGGTTCAGGACAGGGAAACTACGAGCAGTACTTC
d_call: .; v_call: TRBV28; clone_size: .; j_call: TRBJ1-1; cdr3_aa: CASSLLDMGAFF; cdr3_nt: TGTGCCAGCAGTTTGCTAGACATGGGAGCTTTCTTT
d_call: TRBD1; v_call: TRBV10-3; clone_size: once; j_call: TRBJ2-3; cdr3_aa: CAIQVGGADTQYF; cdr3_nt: TGTGCCATCCAGGTAGGGGGCGCAGATACGCAGTATTTT
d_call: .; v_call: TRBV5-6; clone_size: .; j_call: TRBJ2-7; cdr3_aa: CASSLGGDFYEQYF; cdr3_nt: TGTGCCAGCAGCTTGGGTGGGGACTTCTACGAGCAGTACTTC
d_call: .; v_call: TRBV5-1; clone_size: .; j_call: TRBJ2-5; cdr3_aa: CASRLSGKETQYF; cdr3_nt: TGCGCCAGCAGACTATCCGGTAAAGAGACCCAGTACTTC
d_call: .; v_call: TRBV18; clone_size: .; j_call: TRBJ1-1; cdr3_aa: CASSPPWGSTEAFF; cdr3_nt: TGTGCCAGCTCACCACCGTGGGGCTCCACTGAAGCTTTCTTT
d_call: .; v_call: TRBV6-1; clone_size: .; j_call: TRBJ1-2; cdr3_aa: CASRGMDGDNYGYTF; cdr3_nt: TGTGCCAGCAGAGGGATGGACGGTGATAACTATGGCTACACCTTC
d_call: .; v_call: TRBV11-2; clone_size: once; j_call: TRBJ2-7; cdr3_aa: CASSRWTHEQYF; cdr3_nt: TGTGCCAGCAGCCGGTGGACGCACGAGCAGTACTTC
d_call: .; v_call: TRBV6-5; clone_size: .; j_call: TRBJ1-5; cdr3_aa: CASRTSGYSNQPQHF; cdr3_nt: TGTGCCAGCAGAACCTCGGGCTATAGCAATCAGCCCCAGCATTTT
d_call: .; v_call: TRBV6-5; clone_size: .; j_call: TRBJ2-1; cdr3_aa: CASVRGNEQFF; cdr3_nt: TGTGCCAGCGTCCGAGGGAATGAGCAGTTCTTC
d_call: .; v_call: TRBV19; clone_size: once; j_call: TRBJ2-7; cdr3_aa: CASSSSSGFEQYF; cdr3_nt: TGTGCCAGTAGTTCGTCCAGCGGGTTTGAGCAGTACTTC
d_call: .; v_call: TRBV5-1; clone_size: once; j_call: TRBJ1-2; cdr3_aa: CASSPPGASYGYTF; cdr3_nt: TGCGCCAGCAGCCCGCCGGGGGCCAGCTATGGCTACACCTTC
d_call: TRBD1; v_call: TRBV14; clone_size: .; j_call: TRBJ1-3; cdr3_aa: CASRRTGASGNTIYF; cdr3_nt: TGTGCCAGCAGACGGACAGGAGCCTCTGGAAACACCATATATTTT
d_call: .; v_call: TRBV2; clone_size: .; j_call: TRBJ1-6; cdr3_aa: CARRLGGSNSPLHF; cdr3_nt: TGTGCCAGGAGGCTAGGGGGTTCTAATTCACCCCTCCACTTT
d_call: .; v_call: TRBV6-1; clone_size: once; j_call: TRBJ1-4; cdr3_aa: CASIPSRGSPRGLFF; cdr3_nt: TGTGCCAGCATCCCCTCTCGGGGGTCTCCACGGGGCCTGTTTTTT